The rows below give T cell receptor beta chains drawn from one sample of a study of cytotoxic CD8 clonotypes in ibrutinib-treated CLL. Sequencing used immunoSEQ multiplex PCR; TCRdb keeps in-frame clones, though not all of them. The sample shows nearly 300,000 clones, roughly 76% of them seen only once. Material: PBMCs, obtained at disease progression, from a patient treated with ibrutinib. These receptors all come from a human donor with chronic lymphocytic leukemia. The CDR3 runs from the conserved cysteine through the conserved F or W. A D gene is named only where the DNA matches it firmly. Clone size is not always given. Where it is, it says once, few, many or a class for expanded clones.

TRBV6-5	-	TRBJ1-1	-	CASRQQNTEAFF	TGTGCCAGCAGACAGCAGAACACTGAAGCTTTCTTT
TRBV7-9	-	TRBJ1-2	-	CASSVGTGAYGYTF	TGTGCCAGCAGCGTAGGGACTGGAGCTTATGGCTACACCTTC
TRBV14	-	TRBJ2-7	-	CASSQDHGREAYEQYF	TGTGCCAGCAGCCAAGATCATGGCAGGGAAGCCTACGAGCAGTACTTC
TRBV9	TRBD2	TRBJ2-5	-	CASSPRSSGQKTQYF	TGTGCCAGCAGCCCTCGCTCTAGCGGTCAGAAGACCCAGTACTTC
TRBV10-2	TRBD2	TRBJ2-1	many	CASSDPGLAGFRRFF	TGCGCCAGCAGTGACCCGGGACTAGCGGGATTTAGGCGCTTCTTC
TRBV4-1	-	TRBJ1-3	-	CASSQDSGPGNTIYF	TGCGCCAGCAGCCAAGATTCAGGGCCTGGAAACACCATATATTTT
TRBV4-1	-	TRBJ2-3	-	CASSHPADTQYF	TGCGCCAGCAGCCACCCCGCAGATACGCAGTATTTT
TRBV5-1	-	TRBJ2-7	-	CASSLVQGSYEQYF	TGCGCCAGCAGCTTAGTCCAGGGCTCCTACGAGCAGTACTTC
TRBV15	TRBD1	TRBJ1-1	-	CATSSPGTGEGTEAFF	TGTGCCACCAGCAGTCCAGGGACAGGGGAAGGCACTGAAGCTTTCTTT
TRBV5-1	TRBD1	TRBJ1-2	-	CASSREQGGYGYTF	TGCGCCAGCAGCCGGGAACAGGGGGGCTATGGCTACACCTTC
TRBV19	-	TRBJ1-2	-	CASSKLTNYGYTF	TGTGCCAGTAGTAAGCTGACCAACTATGGCTACACCTTC
TRBV6-5	TRBD1	TRBJ1-2	-	CASSQGQFYGYTF	TGTGCCAGCAGCCAGGGACAGTTCTATGGCTACACCTTC
TRBV7-9	-	TRBJ2-5	once	CASSLSGQGGQETQYF	TGTGCCAGCAGCCTAAGCGGACAGGGAGGGCAAGAGACCCAGTACTTC
TRBV29-1	-	TRBJ1-2	-	CSVEDPGTFYGYTF	TGCAGCGTTGAAGACCCCGGGACTTTCTATGGCTACACCTTC
TRBV5-1	-	TRBJ2-7	-	CASSLRGNYEQYF	TGCGCCAGCAGCTTACGGGGCAACTACGAGCAGTACTTC
TRBV11-2	TRBD1	TRBJ2-7	-	CASSLAGGHEQYF	TGTGCCAGCAGCTTAGCAGGGGGACACGAGCAGTACTTC
TRBV5-1	TRBD1	TRBJ2-2	-	CASSRDRGDTGELFF	TGCGCCAGCAGCAGAGACAGGGGGGACACCGGGGAGCTGTTTTTT
TRBV7-8	TRBD2	TRBJ2-3	-	CASSDGTSGRRDTQYF	TGTGCCAGCAGCGACGGGACTAGCGGGAGGCGGGATACGCAGTATTTT
TRBV2	-	TRBJ2-7	few	CASSGATYEQYF	TGTGCCAGCAGTGGGGCCACATACGAGCAGTACTTC
TRBV29-1	TRBD2	TRBJ2-1	-	CSAGGWATYNEQFF	TGCAGCGCGGGGGGTTGGGCTACCTACAATGAGCAGTTCTTC
TRBV9	TRBD1	TRBJ2-1	-	CASSPWDRVNEQFF	TGTGCCAGCAGCCCCTGGGACAGGGTCAATGAGCAGTTCTTC
TRBV4-1	-	TRBJ2-7	-	CASSLVRTDSYEQYF	TGCGCCAGCAGCCTCGTGAGGACAGACTCCTACGAGCAGTACTTC
TRBV9	TRBD1	TRBJ2-3	few	CASSVADRGSDTQYF	TGTGCCAGCAGCGTAGCGGACAGGGGGTCGGATACGCAGTATTTT
TRBV2	TRBD1	TRBJ1-2	-	CASRTGTGEGYTF	TGTGCCAGCAGGACAGGGACTGGGGAGGGCTACACCTTC
TRBV5-1	TRBD2	TRBJ2-1	-	CASSLAASGGIYNEQFF	TGCGCCAGCAGCTTGGCGGCTAGCGGGGGGATATACAATGAGCAGTTCTTC
TRBV6-5	TRBD2	TRBJ2-1	-	CASSYELAGVREQFF	TGTGCCAGCAGTTACGAACTAGCGGGAGTTCGTGAGCAGTTCTTC
TRBV29-1	-	TRBJ1-2	-	CSVPSPREAYGYTF	TGCAGCGTCCCGAGTCCGAGGGAAGCCTATGGCTACACCTTC
TRBV11-2	TRBD2	TRBJ2-3	-	CASSPGLAGSTDTQYF	TGTGCCAGCAGCCCCGGACTAGCGGGGAGCACAGATACGCAGTATTTT
TRBV9	-	TRBJ2-7	-	CASSVGRSSYEQYF	TGTGCCAGCAGCGTAGGACGGAGCTCCTACGAGCAGTACTTC
TRBV29-1	TRBD2	TRBJ2-4	-	CSVGLDDIQYF	TGCAGCGTCGGACTAGACGACATTCAGTACTTC
TRBV19	-	TRBJ2-1	few	CASSIDSRGPYNEQFF	TGTGCCAGTAGTATAGATAGTCGGGGGCCCTACAATGAGCAGTTCTTC
TRBV13	TRBD2	TRBJ2-5	once	CASSLAGGPGETQYF	TGTGCCAGCAGCTTAGCGGGAGGGCCAGGGGAGACCCAGTACTTC
TRBV4-1	TRBD1	TRBJ2-7	few	CASSPDRGRNEQYF	TGCGCCAGCAGCCCAGACAGGGGACGGAACGAGCAGTACTTC
TRBV19	-	TRBJ2-3	-	CASSIQGFSTDTQYF	TGTGCCAGTAGTATACAGGGGTTCAGCACAGATACGCAGTATTTT
TRBV5-1	-	TRBJ2-7	-	CASSMDRLSYEQYF	TGCGCCAGCAGCATGGACAGACTCTCCTACGAGCAGTACTTC
TRBV20-1	-	TRBJ1-2	-	CSARDDGYTF	TGCAGTGCTAGGGATGATGGCTACACCTTC
TRBV27	TRBD2	TRBJ2-1	-	CASSLVSGRYNEQFF	TGTGCCAGCAGTTTGGTTAGCGGGAGATACAATGAGCAGTTCTTC
TRBV5-1	TRBD1	TRBJ1-6	-	CASSLRQGDNSPLHF	TGCGCCAGCAGCTTGCGGCAGGGGGATAATTCACCCCTCCACTTT
TRBV6-1	-	TRBJ2-3	-	CASSEENTQYF	TGTGCCAGCAGTGAAGAAAATACGCAGTATTTT
TRBV4-2	TRBD1	TRBJ1-2	-	CASSHRDQTGGYGYTF	TGTGCCAGCAGCCACCGAGACCAGACAGGGGGGTATGGCTACACCTTC
TRBV27	-	TRBJ1-3	-	CASSKFASRGTGNTIYF	TGTGCCAGCAGTAAATTTGCCTCTCGGGGAACTGGAAACACCATATATTTT
TRBV29-1	-	TRBJ2-1	-	CSVELEEQFF	TGCAGCGTTGAATTAGAAGAGCAGTTCTTC
TRBV28	-	TRBJ1-3	-	CASRTRNTIYF	TGTGCCAGCAGGACCCGGAACACCATATATTTT
TRBV2	-	TRBJ2-4	-	CASSEGLGLRF	TGTGCCAGCAGTGAAGGTCTAGGCCTTCGCTTC
TRBV5-1	TRBD2	TRBJ2-3	-	CASSMTSGRTDTQYF	TGCGCCAGCAGCATGACTAGCGGGAGGACAGATACGCAGTATTTT
TRBV14	-	TRBJ2-7	-	CASSSSRVLYF	TGTGCCAGCAGCAGTAGCAGGGTGTTGTACTTC
TRBV5-1	TRBD2	TRBJ2-7	-	CASSPQAGGWYEQYF	TGCGCCAGCAGCCCTCAAGCGGGGGGTTGGTACGAGCAGTACTTC
TRBV2	TRBD1	TRBJ1-4	-	CASSDTGQGNEKLFF	TGTGCCAGCAGTGATACGGGACAGGGGAATGAAAAACTGTTTTTT
TRBV5-6	TRBD1	TRBJ1-6	-	CASDYRGTGNSPLHF	TGTGCCAGCGATTACAGGGGAACTGGCAATTCACCCCTCCACTTT
TRBV27	TRBD2	TRBJ2-7	-	CASRLAGVGEQYF	TGTGCCAGCCGACTAGCGGGAGTGGGCGAGCAGTACTTC
TRBV11-2	TRBD1	TRBJ1-2	-	CASTRSQGHYGYTF	TGTGCCAGCACCCGTTCACAGGGGCACTATGGCTACACCTTC